One and the same sample provided the 16 T cell receptor beta chains below, sequenced in a study of molecular identifiers for immune sequencing clone quantification (dated by TCRdb to between 2017 and 2018). Library construction relied on PCR. The reads were generated on an Illumina HiSeq 4000. Through fastp at Q25 and MiXCR, TCRdb rebuilt clones from the public reads, retaining in-frame beta chains. Rows merge per CDR3 protein into single entries with the most common DNA and genes. In all, the sample holds 50,000 to 65,000 distinct CDR3 sequences, and less than 25% of those were seen once. Together, the top ten hold under 2% of the sample. Source material: naive CD8+ T cells from blood, with Jurkat cell RNA spiked in. The cell subset or site label corresponds to: FACS-sorted CD8+CD4-CCR7+CD45RA+ naive T cells. The source of these receptors is a human donor in good health. Some libraries in this study had Jurkat cell RNA spiked in.

Ten or more counts support this clonotype. This rearrangement joins TRBV4-3 to TRBJ1-1, with TRBD1 as a possible D gene (6 bases). Looked up from germline, CDR1 is LGHNA and CDR2 is YSLEER. CDR3 size: 15 residues. The V gene lost 4 bases and the J gene lost 1 base, with 13 bases spanning the gap. The CDR3 is CASSPDGTQNTEAFF. The CDR3 DNA is TGCGCCAGCAGCCCAGACGGGACACAGAACACTGAAGCTTTCTTT.

This clonotype was seen repeatedly, ten times or more. V gene TRBV5-1 combines with J gene TRBJ2-5, with TRBD2 matching 7 bases. Germline V CDR1 and CDR2: SGHRS, YFSETQ. The CDR3 is 14 amino acids. Trimming took 4 bases from V and 4 from J; bases not matched to a gene: 7. CDR3 in DNA: TGCGCCAGCAGCATCGGGACTATGAGAGAGACCCAGTACTTC. Translated: CASSIGTMRETQYF.

A remark on this clonotype: A read error may explain this, as a much larger clone is one base away. The chain joins TRBV2 to TRBJ2-7, with TRBD2 matching over 7 bases. The CDR3 contains 18 residues. V gave up 6 bases and J gave up 2 bases; unmatched junction bases: 19. The germline CDR1 and CDR2 sequences are SNHLY and FYNNEI. CDR3 sequence (DNA): TGTGCCAGCAGCTTTGTCTTCACCTCGGGACTAAATCCCTACGAGCAGTACTTC. As protein: CASSFVFTSGLNPYEQYF.

A remark on this clonotype: A single base separates this from a much larger clone, so it may be a read error. J is TRBJ2-2 and V is TRBV9, with 13 bases aligning to TRBD2. From germline, CDR1 is SGDLS and CDR2 YYNGEE. CDR3 length: 17 amino acids. DNA of the CDR3: TGTACCAGCAGCGTAGCTGGACTAGCGGGAGTCTCCGGGGAGCTGTTTTTT. This gives the protein CTSSVAGLAGVSGELFF.

This clonotype was found a few times. The gene calls are TRBV6-5 and TRBJ2-7; D perhaps matches TRBD1 (6 bases). V was cut by 5 bases and J by 3 bases, with 17 bases left in between. The CDR3 consists of 15 residues. Per germline, CDR1 MNHEY and CDR2 SVGAGI. CDR3 sequence: CASSTGQRNFYEQYF. The CDR3 DNA sequence: TGTGCCAGCAGTACTGGACAGAGAAATTTCTACGAGCAGTACTTC.

This clonotype came up many times. The chain employs TRBV20-1 and TRBJ2-2, with 8 bases fitting TRBD1. The trim removed 5 bases at V and 5 bases at J, leaving 7 bases unmatched. This CDR3 contains 14 residues. From germline, CDR1 is DFQATT and CDR2 SNEGSKA (reference sequence). CDR3 in amino acids: CSALDRVRTGELFF. The DNA of the CDR3 is TGCAGTGCTTTGGACAGGGTTAGAACCGGGGAGCTGTTTTTT.

About this clonotype itself: A single base separates this from a much larger clone, so it may be a read error. CDR3: CAISAPGTGGVQYF. The DNA for the CDR3 is TGTGCCATCAGTGCGCCCGGGACTGGCGGGGTGCAGTACTTC. The chain carries TRBV10-3 and TRBJ2-7; the D gene is possibly TRBD2 (6 bases). The CDR3 sequence is 14 residues long. The germline CDR1 and CDR2 sequences are ENHRY and SYGVKD. The V and J ends lost 4 bases and 9 bases respectively, with 19 bases between them.

The table lists this clonotype with a count of one. Possible read error: a much larger clone is one base away. This chain links TRBV28 with TRBJ2-3; weak D call: TRBD2 (5 bases). Germline values: CDR1 MDHEN, CDR2 SYDVKM. This CDR3 has 16 amino acids. V was clipped by 6 bases and J by 4 bases, with 20 bases between them. CDR3 in DNA: TGTGCCAGCAGGAGATTTGGCAGGAGGCCTCCAGATACGCAGTATTTT. Residues: CASRRFGRRPPDTQYF.

This clonotype came up once. A much bigger clone sits one base away, suggesting this may be a read error. Here the CDR3 reads CASSEYGETQCF. The CDR3 nucleotides read TGTGCCAGCAGTGAATACGGAGAGACCCAGTGCTTC. This chain links TRBV25-1 with TRBJ2-5; unclear D gene. CDR1 and CDR2 (germline): MGHDK, SYGVNS. The CDR3 totals 12 residues.

About this clonotype: A read error is possible here, since a much larger clone lies one base away. The chain has TRBV4-3 and TRBJ2-7; no firm D call. V lost 1 base and J lost 5, with 15 bases in between. Germline V gives CDR1 LGHNA, CDR2 YSLEER. This CDR3 comprises 15 residues. CDR3 region: CASSQGTGARHEQYF. CDR3 in DNA: TGCGCCAGCAGCCAAGGGACCGGAGCACGCCACGAGCAGTACTTC.

About this clonotype: Here the CDR3 omits its conserved ending phenylalanine or tryptophan, so a read error is the likely source. The chain combines TRBV27 with TRBJ1-4, with D possibly being TRBD1 (6 bases). The length of the CDR3 is 16 residues. CDR1 is MNHEY, CDR2 SMNVEV, per germline (reference sequence). With 5 bases removed from V and 0 bases from J, the gap between germline ends came to 13 bases. The CDR3 DNA sequence: TGTGCCAGCAGTAGGGGGACAAAAGCAACTAATGAAAAACTGTTTTTA. It encodes CASSRGTKATNEKLFL.

This clonotype was detected many times. V usage is TRBV11-2 and J usage is TRBJ2-7, with TRBD1 matching over 8 bases. CDR1 SGHAT and CDR2 FQNNGV come from the germline V gene. V lost 4 bases, J lost 3 bases, and 2 bases stayed unmatched. The CDR3 consists of 13 residues. The CDR3 nucleotides are TGTGCCAGCAGCTCCGGACAGGGCTACGAGCAGTACTTC. As protein: CASSSGQGYEQYF.

This clonotype came up many times. The chain recombines TRBV5-1 with TRBJ2-6, with 7 bases lining up with TRBD1. The CDR3 extends over 15 amino acids. V was pared by 6 bases and J by 4 bases, with 7 bases of the junction left unmatched. The germline V gene has CDR1 SGHRS and CDR2 YFSETQ. CDR3 DNA sequence: TGCGCCAGCAAGAAGGGGGCGCTCGGGGCCAACGTCCTGACTTTC. It specifies CASKKGALGANVLTF.

This clonotype showed up many times. This chain joins TRBV6-6 and TRBJ1-2, with D tentatively TRBD1 (5 bases). Germline V gene sequence: CDR1 MNHNY, CDR2 SVGAGI (reference sequence). The CDR3 spans 17 residues. V was cut by 0 bases and J by 2 bases, with 16 bases left in between. The chain's CDR3 is CASSYSTGSRENYGYTF. CDR3 DNA: TGTGCCAGCAGTTACTCGACCGGGTCCAGGGAGAACTATGGCTACACCTTC.

This clonotype showed up many times. The J gene is TRBJ2-5, the V gene TRBV12-5; the match to TRBD1 covers 9 bases. The trim removed 4 bases at V and 2 bases at J, leaving 8 bases unmatched. The germline gives CDR1 LGHNT, CDR2 FRNRAP. This CDR3 has 16 residues. DNA for the CDR3: TGTGCTAGTGGTTCAACCAGGACAGGGGATCAAGAGACCCAGTACTTC. It specifies CASGSTRTGDQETQYF.

In regard to this clonotype: This could be a read error, since a much larger clone is one nucleotide away. The chain joins TRBV14 to TRBJ2-7; D gene uncertain. The V and J ends lost 3 bases and 2 bases respectively, with 8 bases between them. CDR1 is SGHDN, CDR2 FVKESK, per germline. The CDR3 has 13 residues. The CDR3 nucleotides are TGTGCCAGCAGCCACGGTAGGCCCTACGAGCAGTACTTC. It codes for CASSHGRPYEQYF.